The T cell receptor beta chain under discussion was sequenced for a study of blood T cell repertoires in COVID-19. For the study at large: Both acute and convalescent COVID-19 samples were obtained from the United States, Italy and Spain. T cells, B-cell-depleted T cells, or PBMCs supplied cDNA or gDNA.

CDR1 SGHAT and CDR2 FQNNGV come from the germline V gene. Deletions cut 4 bases from V and 3 bases from J, with 12 bases between. The CDR3 runs 15 residues. Per the study methods: Researchers report that nucleated cell counts were estimated from reference gene primer amplification. Using immunoSEQ multiplex PCR, the repertoire was profiled, and TCRdb retains in-frame clones only, with some absent. V and J calls and clone size follow that table, whereas D and trimming were derived from the DNA. This sample has 58,000 or so clones, with about 73% found just once. This clone showed up just a few times. Input material: peripheral blood. The TCR was taken from a woman of 80 years or more with acute or convalescent COVID-19. The chain uses TRBV11-2 and TRBJ1-4, with D tentatively TRBD1 (5 bases). The chain's CDR3 is CASSWSGGANEKLFF. The CDR3, as DNA: TGTGCCAGCAGCTGGTCGGGGGGTGCTAATGAAAAACTGTTTTTT.